This section outlines one T cell receptor (beta chain) sequence together with its context. Its matching antigen is unknown. Read sequence stops 3 residues before the CDR3 end, and the germline J gene provides the missing end. This CDR3 region has 12 residues. CDR1 ENHRY and CDR2 SYGVKD come from the germline V gene. V lost 4 bases and J 5 bases, leaving 6 bases between the germline ends. This record comes from a study of T cells in women clearing cervical HPV infection. Across the whole study: No precancer developed; the control's incident HPV16 infection cleared within 12 months. Case blood drawn at lesion detection; control blood after infection cleared. Study-wide findings and caveats: Controls had more TRBV6-7 (approximately 0.16%) than cases (roughly 0.11%).

Profiling relied on immunoSEQ multiplex PCR, and the TCRdb table lists in-frame clones only, not all of them. The sample features 45,000 to 55,000 clones, with 1.5% to 2% in its top ten. The receptor was derived from a woman aged 18 to 75 with a cervical HPV16 infection that either progressed to CIN3+ or cleared (not recorded which). The rearrangement uses TRBV10-3 and TRBJ2-1; D is undetermined. The specimen was blood buffy coat. The chain's CDR3 is CAISALNNEQFF. CDR3 DNA, as far as it was read: TGTGCCATCAGTGCCCTAAACAATGAG.